The entry below describes one T cell receptor (beta chain). The antigen is not known. This sample was taken from a study of radiotherapy plus CTLA-4 blockade in lung cancer. Germline V gene sequence: CDR1 SGDLS, CDR2 YYNGEE. There are 15 residues in the CDR3. V was pared by 0 bases and J by 3 bases, with 10 bases between. Assay used: immunoSEQ multiplex PCR; TCRdb lists only in-frame clones, some missing. The data show more than 40,000 clones, 55% to 80% seen once. Study findings and constraints: Tumor-origin TCR clones grew in blood after radiotherapy plus ipilimumab.

The source is a human donor with non-small cell lung cancer who had a partial response to radiotherapy plus ipilimumab. The V call is TRBV9, the J call TRBJ1-3; weak D call: TRBD1 (5 bases). Source: peripheral blood, taken from a patient treated with radiotherapy plus ipilimumab. CDR3 protein: CASSVEGVYGNTIYF. The CDR3 DNA follows: TGTGCCAGCAGCGTAGAAGGGGTATATGGAAACACCATATATTTT.